The TCR beta chain described here comes from a study of cytomegalovirus exposure and HLA in healthy donors. A word on this clone: Its antigen is not known.

This CDR3 contains 13 residues. The V end lost 5 bases, the J end lost 8 bases, and 13 bases lay between the germline ends. CDR1 SEHNR and CDR2 FQNEAQ come from the germline V gene (reference sequence). The study's findings and limits: In vitro checks showed that a few CMV-associated chains really do target CMV antigens.

Primers included in the PCR were 60 Vbeta and 13 Jbeta primers. Here immunoSEQ multiplex PCR was the method, and the copy in TCRdb shows in-frame clones only, minus some. This repertoire shows 150,000 to 250,000 clones, around 86% found once; its top ten account for roughly 6%. The source of this sequence is a woman aged 50 to 60 in good health and CMV-seropositive. The rearrangement links TRBV7-9 to TRBJ2-1, with D tentatively TRBD2 (5 bases). The sample consisted of PBMCs. For the CDR3, the DNA is TGTGCCAGCAGCCCAACCTCTAGCCATGAGCAGTTCTTC. Its protein product is CASSPTSSHEQFF. The full variable domain, its missing parts supplied by reference TRBV7-9 and TRBJ2-1, is DTGVSQNPRHKITKRGQNVTFRCDPISEHNRLYWYRQTLGQGPEFLTYFQNEAQLEKSRLLSDRFSAERPKGSFSTLEIQRTEQGDSAMYLCASSPTSSHEQFFGPGTRLTVL.